The 15 T cell receptor beta chains reported below all come from one sample, sequenced in a study of T cells in Graves' hyperthyroidism and ophthalmopathy. RNA transcripts served as the template for amplifying TCR beta CDR3 regions. A set of HTBI primers served as the primers for a first-round RT-PCR of the TCR CDR3. TCRdb processed the multiplex PCR reads anew with MiXCR; each CDR3 protein has one entry. The sample includes 300,000 to 400,000 distinct CDR3 sequences, around a sixth of them seen just once. The sequenced sample consisted of blood. These receptor sequences come from a woman aged 45 to 65 with Graves' hyperthyroidism.

In its sample, this clonotype was seen many times. This chain uses TRBV11-2 with TRBJ1-6; D is uncertain. The germline CDR1 and CDR2 sequences are SGHAT and FQNNGV. Between the trimmed V and J ends, which lost 9 bases and 9 bases, there was a span of 6 bases. This CDR3 comprises 10 residues. This CDR3 reads CARPPSPLHF. CDR3 bases: TGTGCCAGACCTCCTTCACCCCTCCACTTT. The full variable domain, completed using reference TRBV11-2 and TRBJ1-6, is EAGVAQSPRYKIIEKRQSVAFWCNPISGHATLYWYQQILGQGPKLLIQFQNNGVVDDSQLPKDRFSAERLKGVDSTLKIQPAKLEDSAVYLCARPPSPLHFGNGTRLTVT.

The rearrangement uses TRBV7-9 and TRBJ1-1; unclear D gene. Trimming shortened V by 2 bases and J by 7 bases, and 8 bases separated the two germline ends. This CDR3 comprises 12 residues. The germline gives CDR1 SEHNR, CDR2 FQNEAQ (reference sequence). The CDR3 here is CASSLYADEAFF. In DNA, the CDR3 is TGTGCCAGCAGCTTATACGCGGATGAAGCTTTCTTT.

The V and J genes are TRBV2 and TRBJ2-1; weak D call: TRBD2 (7 bases). Looked up from germline, CDR1 is SNHLY and CDR2 is FYNNEI. The CDR3 contains 15 residues. V was clipped by 6 bases and J by 9 bases, with 21 bases between them. The CDR3 DNA is TGTGCCAGCAGCAAGGGGGGGGGGCCTGGTGGTGAGCAGTTCTTC. Translated, it gives CASSKGGGPGGEQFF.

This clonotype was seen at least ten times. V gene TRBV10-3 combines with J gene TRBJ1-5; a weak D match, TRBD1 (5 bases). The CDR3 extends over 17 amino acids. Germline-derived CDR1 and CDR2 are ENHRY and SYGVKD. V lost 7 bases to trimming and J lost 2 bases, with 21 bases between them. The CDR3 nucleotides are TGTGCCATCATGGTCTCGACAGAACAACTTCGCAATCAGCCCCAGCATTTT. This gives the protein CAIMVSTEQLRNQPQHF.

This clonotype was seen a handful of times. The genes are TRBV13 and TRBJ1-6; D is undetermined. This CDR3 spans 15 amino acids. The germline CDR1 and CDR2 sequences are PRHDT and FYEKMQ (reference sequence). V was shortened by 1 base and J by 7 bases, with 11 bases between the two germline ends. The CDR3 DNA follows: TGTGCCAGCAGCTTAGCTGGGCAGGCAAATTCACCCCTCCACTTT. Translation: CASSLAGQANSPLHF.

This clonotype was seen repeatedly, ten times or more. CDR3 amino acids: CASSLEASATDTQYF. The CDR3 coding sequence is TGCGCCAGCAGCTTGGAAGCTAGCGCCACAGATACGCAGTATTTT. The genes are TRBV5-1 and TRBJ2-3; D perhaps matches TRBD2 (6 bases). This CDR3 has 15 residues. Germline lookup yields CDR1 SGHRS and CDR2 YFSETQ. Trimming took 0 bases from V and 2 from J, leaving 10 bases between them.

The chain couples TRBV20-1 to TRBJ2-1; D is perhaps TRBD2 (6 bases). Between the trimmed V and J ends, which lost 1 base and 10 bases, there was a span of 11 bases. The germline CDR1 and CDR2 sequences are DFQATT and SNEGSKA (reference sequence). This CDR3 has 12 amino acids. The CDR3 DNA follows: TGCAGTGCTAGAGGGTGGGGGGACGAGCAGTTCTTC. It encodes CSARGWGDEQFF.

This clonotype has ten or more counts. The chain carries TRBV18 and TRBJ1-1; the match to TRBD1 covers 9 bases. This CDR3 has 15 residues. Germline CDR1 reads KGHSH; CDR2 reads LQKENI. V shed 5 bases, J shed 3 bases, and the junction held 7 bases outside the gene matches. The CDR3 DNA is TGTGCCAGCTCAACCCGGGACAGGGCGGACACTGAAGCTTTCTTT. Translated: CASSTRDRADTEAFF.

This clonotype was found many times. The chain couples TRBV2 to TRBJ2-3; D remains unclear. Germline V gene sequence: CDR1 SNHLY, CDR2 FYNNEI. V was trimmed by 4 bases and J by 5 bases, leaving 7 bases between them. The CDR3 loop spans 12 amino acids. The CDR3 spells CASSVRLDTQYF. The CDR3 DNA sequence: TGTGCCAGCAGTGTCCGGTTAGATACGCAGTATTTT.

The table lists this clonotype with many counts. This sequence joins TRBV12-3 or TRBV12-4 and TRBJ2-5; TRBD1 might be the D (5 bases). This CDR3 has 15 amino acids. Trimming stripped 3 bases from V and 5 bases from J, with 16 bases between. The CDR3 DNA reads TGTGCCAGCAGTTTTTACAGTACCAGGGTGGAGACCCAGTACTTC. It translates to CASSFYSTRVETQYF.

This clonotype was seen a few times. One end of the junction fails to match germline, which may point to a read error. The rearrangement uses TRBV27 and TRBJ2-3; D is perhaps TRBD1 (6 bases). There are 13 residues in the CDR3. Germline-derived CDR1 and CDR2 are MNHEY and SMNVEV (reference sequence). The CDR3 sequence: CASIPRGTNTQYF. The CDR3 DNA is TGTGCCAGCATTCCCAGGGGCACAAATACGCAGTATTTT.

This clonotype has at least ten counts. This chain uses TRBV13 with TRBJ1-1; D remains ambiguous. Germline V gene data show CDR1 as PRHDT and CDR2 as FYEKMQ (reference sequence). The CDR3 length is 14 residues. V lost 5 bases and J lost 3, with 13 bases in between. The CDR3, as DNA: TGTGCCAGCAGCAGAGGCCCCGGGGACACTGAAGCTTTCTTT. Translating it yields CASSRGPGDTEAFF.

This sequence joins TRBV20-1 and TRBJ2-3; a weak D match, TRBD1 (5 bases). Between the trimmed V and J ends, which lost 1 base and 5 bases, there was a span of 13 bases. CDR1 and CDR2 (germline): DFQATT, SNEGSKA (reference sequence). The CDR3 is 14 amino acids. The CDR3 loop is CSARGVPQGDTQYF. The CDR3 nucleotides read TGCAGTGCTAGAGGGGTCCCCCAGGGAGATACGCAGTATTTT.

Of note for this clonotype: Just one base apart from a much larger clone, this may be a read error. The chain combines TRBV28 with TRBJ2-5; 12 positions match TRBD2. Germline CDR1 is MDHEN and CDR2 is SYDVKM. CDR3 size: 16 residues. The CDR3 nucleotides read TGTGCCGGCAGTTCTCCTAGCGGGAGGGCCCGGGAGACCCAGTACTTC. It yields the protein CAGSSPSGRARETQYF. Complete variable domain (other parts from reference TRBV28 and TRBJ2-5): DVKVTQSSRYLVKRTGEKVFLECVQDMDHENMFWYRQDPGLGLRLIYFSYDVKMKEKGDIPEGYSVSREKKERFSLILESASTNQTSMYLCAGSSPSGRARETQYFGPGTRLLVL.

In its sample, this clonotype was seen many times. The chain couples TRBV27 to TRBJ1-5; no definite D call. V lost 5 bases and J lost 2, with 7 bases in between. CDR3 length: 13 amino acids. Germline V gives CDR1 MNHEY, CDR2 SMNVEV (reference sequence). The CDR3 is CASSRAGNQPQHF. For the CDR3, the DNA is TGTGCCAGCAGTAGAGCGGGCAATCAGCCCCAGCATTTT.